This T cell receptor (beta chain) was retrieved from a study of OX40 agonist ivuxolimab in advanced cancers. Study details: Prior therapy, whether anti-PD-1, anti-PD-L1 or anti-CTLA-4, was allowed, and about 40% had some. Findings and limits, study-wide: CD4+ T cells averaged fewer expanded clones than CD8+ T cells. At 0.1-3.0 mg/kg, partial responders had clonal expansion among the lowest observed.

Looked up from germline, CDR1 is SGHTA and CDR2 is FQGNSA. V was shortened by 5 bases and J by 4 bases, with 3 bases between the two germline ends. The CDR3 is 11 amino acids. This clone was recorded only once. Its target is unknown. The assay was immunoSEQ multiplex PCR, and TCRdb's table has in-frame clones only and misses some. The data contain approximately 58,000 clones, 88% of them singletons. The investigators sampled blood at baseline, at cycle 4 day 1, and at cycle 7 day 1. The sample consisted of CD4+ or CD8+ T cells sorted from blood, taken in a trial of the OX40 agonist ivuxolimab. The clonotype comes from an adult with an advanced solid tumor such as melanoma, head and neck, liver or kidney cancer. This chain links TRBV7-2 with TRBJ1-3, with D uncertain. The DNA of the CDR3 is TGTGCCAGCAGCGCCGGAAACACCATATATTTT. Its translation is CASSAGNTIYF. Filled out from reference TRBV7-2 and TRBJ1-3, the complete variable domain reads GAGVSQSPSNKVTEKGKDVELRCDPISGHTALYWYRQSLGQGLEFLIYFQGNSAPDKSGLPSDRFSAERTGGSVSTLTIQRTQQEDSAVYLCASSAGNTIYFGEGSWLTVV.